This T cell receptor (beta chain) was found in a study of blood T cell repertoires in COVID-19. The overall study: Some COVID-19 samples were acute and others convalescent; all came from the United States, Italy and Spain. Sources were T cells, B-cell-depleted T cells, or PBMCs; the material itself was cDNA or gDNA.

One Seattle source followed patients from active infection through their disease course. The ends lost 7 bases at V and 3 bases at J; junction bases unmatched: 3. The CDR3 has 13 amino acids. Germline V gene sequence: CDR1 ENHRY, CDR2 SYGVKD. In the original workflow: Amplified reference gene primers provided the basis for estimating nucleated cell counts. TCRdb keeps only in-frame clones here, not all; method: immunoSEQ multiplex PCR. That table supplies the V and J calls and clone size; D and trimming were determined from the DNA. The sample lists about 160,000 clones; 85% to 95% were seen once. This TCR was recovered from a woman aged 55-70 years with COVID-19, enrolled during active disease. Sequencing was performed on peripheral blood. This chain connects TRBV10-3 to TRBJ1-1, with TRBD1 identical over 9 bases. The CDR3 DNA is TGTGCCATCAACCGACAGGGGGACACTGAAGCTTTCTTT. Translated, it gives CAINRQGDTEAFF.